The rows below give T cell receptor beta chains drawn from one sample of a study of blood T cell repertoires in COVID-19. TCRdb keeps only in-frame clones here, not all; method: immunoSEQ multiplex PCR. The sample holds approximately 68,000 clones, approximately 83% seen once. The sample consisted of peripheral blood. These receptor sequences come from a woman aged 55 to 70 with acute or convalescent COVID-19. Both conserved end residues are part of each CDR3. Fields, in order: V gene, D gene, J gene, clone size, CDR3 DNA, CDR3 protein. D genes are given only for firm matches. Not every row has a clone size; where given, it reads once, few, many or a size class.

V: TRBV5-8
D: .
J: TRBJ2-6
size: once
DNA: TGTGCCAGCAGCTGGGCGGGCTCTGGGGCCAACGTCCTGACTTTC
CDR3: CASSWAGSGANVLTF

V: TRBV5-8
D: .
J: TRBJ2-7
size: .
DNA: TGTGCCAGCAGCTTGGATCAGGACGAGCAGTACTTC
CDR3: CASSLDQDEQYF

V: TRBV6-5
D: .
J: TRBJ2-7
size: once
DNA: TGTGCCAGCAGTCCCCCCTGGGGGGGCCGAGGCGAGCAGTACTTC
CDR3: CASSPPWGGRGEQYF

V: TRBV7-4
D: TRBD1
J: TRBJ1-5
size: .
DNA: TGTGCCAGCAGCCCCTCTATTATCCGACAGGGGGGAAAAGTGAGCAATCAGCCCCAGCATTTT
CDR3: CASSPSIIRQGGKVSNQPQHF

V: TRBV9
D: .
J: TRBJ1-1
size: .
DNA: TGTGCCAGCAGCCCACTAAGGGGAACTGAAGCTTTCTTT
CDR3: CASSPLRGTEAFF

V: TRBV5-1
D: TRBD2
J: TRBJ2-3
size: .
DNA: TGCGCCAGCAGCCCGAGACAGAGCGGGGGGACCACAGATACGCAGTATTTT
CDR3: CASSPRQSGGTTDTQYF

V: TRBV4-2
D: .
J: TRBJ1-2
size: .
DNA: TGTGCCAGCAGCCGCGACCTGGGGAGTACCTATGGCTACACCTTC
CDR3: CASSRDLGSTYGYTF

V: TRBV5-4
D: TRBD1
J: TRBJ1-1
size: .
DNA: TGTGCCAGCAGCCTGACAGGGGCGAACACTGAAGCTTTCTTT
CDR3: CASSLTGANTEAFF

V: TRBV6-6
D: TRBD1
J: TRBJ1-6
size: .
DNA: TGTGCCAGCAGTGCCCGGGACAGCGGTAATTCACCCCTCCACTTT
CDR3: CASSARDSGNSPLHF

V: TRBV5-4
D: .
J: TRBJ1-2
size: .
DNA: TGTGCCAGCAGCTTGTTCTCGGGCGGGGGCTACACCTTC
CDR3: CASSLFSGGGYTF

V: TRBV29-1
D: TRBD2
J: TRBJ2-1
size: .
DNA: TGCAGCGGCCTCACTAGCGGGGGAAACAATGAGCAGTTCTTC
CDR3: CSGLTSGGNNEQFF

V: TRBV7-9
D: TRBD1
J: TRBJ1-2
size: .
DNA: TGTGCCAGCAGCCAACAGGGGGACCTAGCTAACTATGGCTACACCTTC
CDR3: CASSQQGDLANYGYTF

V: TRBV19
D: .
J: TRBJ1-2
size: .
DNA: TGTGCCAGTAGTACTGGGTGGGCCGTAGGAGGCTACACCTTC
CDR3: CASSTGWAVGGYTF

V: TRBV30
D: .
J: TRBJ1-5
size: .
DNA: TGTGCCTGGAGTTACGTCGGGAGCAATCAGCCCCAGCATTTT
CDR3: CAWSYVGSNQPQHF

V: TRBV2
D: .
J: TRBJ2-1
size: .
DNA: TGTGCCAGCAGTGGCGGGATGGGGAACAATGAGCAGTTCTTC
CDR3: CASSGGMGNNEQFF

V: TRBV6-2/TRBV6-3
D: TRBD2
J: TRBJ2-3
size: .
DNA: TGTGCCAGCAGTTTCCGGGAGTTCGGCGGGGGGGTCGGCCATACGCAGTATTTT
CDR3: CASSFREFGGGVGHTQYF

V: TRBV5-6
D: TRBD1
J: TRBJ1-3
size: .
DNA: TGTGCCAGCAGCTTTAGGTTGACAGGGGACTCTGGAAACACCATATATTTT
CDR3: CASSFRLTGDSGNTIYF

V: TRBV12-5
D: .
J: TRBJ2-7
size: .
DNA: TGTGCTAGTGGTCCTCCTCCCCCCGCGGTTGAGCAGTACTTC
CDR3: CASGPPPPAVEQYF

V: TRBV29-1
D: TRBD1
J: TRBJ2-5
size: .
DNA: TGCAGCGTGGGACAGGGGCCCGAGACCCAGTACTTC
CDR3: CSVGQGPETQYF

V: TRBV19
D: .
J: TRBJ1-2
size: .
DNA: TGTGCCAGTAGTATCGGACAGCTTAACTATGGCTACACCTTC
CDR3: CASSIGQLNYGYTF

V: TRBV23-1
D: .
J: TRBJ1-6
size: once
DNA: TGCGCCAGCAGTCGCGCAGGGGCAAGTAAGTCCTATAATTCACCCCTCCACTTT
CDR3: CASSRAGASKSYNSPLHF

V: TRBV6-2/TRBV6-3
D: .
J: TRBJ2-3
size: .
DNA: TGTGCCAGCAGTCACACAGATACGCAGTATTTT
CDR3: CASSHTDTQYF

V: TRBV27
D: .
J: TRBJ2-3
size: once
DNA: TGTGCCAGCTCCTGGGGAGCGGCCACAGATACGCAGTATTTT
CDR3: CASSWGAATDTQYF

V: TRBV9
D: TRBD1
J: TRBJ2-2
size: .
DNA: TGTGCCAGCAGCTCGGACAGGGAAAAGCTGTTTTTT
CDR3: CASSSDREKLFF